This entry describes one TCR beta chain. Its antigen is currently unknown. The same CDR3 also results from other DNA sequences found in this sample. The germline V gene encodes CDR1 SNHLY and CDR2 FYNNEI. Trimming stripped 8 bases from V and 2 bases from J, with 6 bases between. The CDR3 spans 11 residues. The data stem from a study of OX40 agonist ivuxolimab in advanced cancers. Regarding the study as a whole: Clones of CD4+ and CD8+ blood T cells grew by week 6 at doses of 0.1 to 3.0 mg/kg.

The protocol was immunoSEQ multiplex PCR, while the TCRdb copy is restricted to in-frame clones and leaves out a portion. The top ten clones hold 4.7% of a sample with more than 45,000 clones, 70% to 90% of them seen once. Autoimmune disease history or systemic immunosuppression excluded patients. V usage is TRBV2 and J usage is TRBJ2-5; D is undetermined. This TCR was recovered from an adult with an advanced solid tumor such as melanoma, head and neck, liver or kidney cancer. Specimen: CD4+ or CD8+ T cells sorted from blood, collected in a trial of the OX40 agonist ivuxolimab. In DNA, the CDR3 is TGTGCCAGCGGGGTACAAGAGACCCAGTACTTC. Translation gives CASGVQETQYF.